The 5 T cell receptor beta chains presented below share a single source sample, sequenced in a study of blood T cell repertoires in COVID-19. Profiling relied on immunoSEQ multiplex PCR, and the TCRdb table lists in-frame clones only, not all of them. Of over 65,000 clones listed, 75% to 85% were seen once; the top ten hold about 12%. Specimen: peripheral blood. The receptors derive from a woman between 35 and 50 years old with active or convalescent COVID-19.

The CDR3: CASSRTSGRLDNEQFF. CDR3 DNA: TGCGCCAGCAGCAGGACTAGCGGGAGGCTGGACAATGAGCAGTTCTTC. V and J are TRBV5-1 and TRBJ2-1, with 14 bases identical to TRBD2. The CDR3 covers 16 residues. The germline V gene has CDR1 SGHRS and CDR2 YFSETQ. Trimming cost V 4 bases and J 5 bases; bases outside gene matches: 5.

The chain is built from TRBV11-2 and TRBJ2-2; TRBD2 aligns across 8 bases. Germline lookup yields CDR1 SGHAT and CDR2 FQNNGV. The ends lost 5 bases at V and 6 bases at J; junction bases unmatched: 17. The CDR3 spans 18 residues. The chain's CDR3 is CASSLPPLREGSPGELFF. The CDR3 DNA is TGTGCCAGCAGCCTCCCCCCTCTCCGGGAGGGCTCCCCCGGGGAGCTGTTTTTT.

The genes are TRBV18 and TRBJ2-7; D is possibly TRBD2 (6 bases). Germline V gives CDR1 KGHSH, CDR2 LQKENI. The CDR3 is 13 residues long. The germline V and J ends were trimmed by 3 bases and 9 bases, with 15 bases remaining between them. The CDR3 spells CASSPGGDAWQYF. CDR3 DNA sequence: TGTGCCAGCTCACCCGGCGGGGACGCGTGGCAGTACTTC.

The chain recombines TRBV18 with TRBJ2-1; 9 bases agree with TRBD1. Trimming at V came to 4 bases and at J to 1 base, leaving 2 bases not matched to a gene. The CDR3 is 15 residues long. Germline V gene lookup returns CDR1 KGHSH and CDR2 LQKENI. DNA of the CDR3: TGTGCCAGCTCACTAGGGACAGGGTCCTACAATGAGCAGTTCTTC. Its protein is CASSLGTGSYNEQFF.

The chain recombines TRBV7-2 with TRBJ1-1; D not resolved. This CDR3 region has 16 residues. V was pared by 4 bases and J by 2 bases, with 17 bases between. The germline V gene encodes CDR1 SGHTA and CDR2 FQGNSA. In DNA form, the CDR3 reads TGTGCCAGCAGCTCCCGAGAGGGTTGGGGAAACACTGAAGCTTTCTTT. Protein sequence: CASSSREGWGNTEAFF.